This entry features one T cell receptor (beta chain) sequence. The junction had 13 bases not matched to a gene; V was cut back by 4 bases and J by 9 bases. The CDR3 contains 16 residues. CDR1 and CDR2 from the germline V gene are MNHEY and SVGEGT. Preparation of the TCRbeta library used unique molecular identifiers. TCRdb passed the PCR reads through MiXCR, listing each CDR3 protein once. The sample carries roughly 500,000 distinct CDR3 sequences, about 30% recorded once. This sample was taken from a study of T-cell reconstitution after alpha-beta-depleted transplantation in children. The chain recombines TRBV6-2 or TRBV6-3 with TRBJ2-1, with 9 nucleotides matching TRBD2. This TCR came from a human donor who donated a stem cell graft to a child with aplastic anemia. The sample consisted of PBMCs from the stem cell graft donor, taken from the stem cell graft. The CDR3 region is CASSSSWASGIGEQFF. The CDR3 DNA reads as TGTGCCAGCAGTTCCTCGTGGGCTAGCGGGATCGGTGAGCAGTTCTTC.